The 30 T cell receptor beta chains below all came from one sample that was sequenced in a study of regulatory T cells in long-lasting Graves disease. Time point noted: newly diagnosed GD, antithyroid drugs for less than 3 months. The authors made the TCR library using RNA they extracted from PBMCs. CDR3 regions were amplified by Arm-PCR using iRepertoire HTBI primers to build TCR beta libraries. TCRdb reprocessed the multiplex PCR reads with MiXCR, giving one entry per CDR3 protein. Here the sample spans some 250,000 distinct CDR3 sequences, around 20% being singletons. Sequenced material: peripheral blood mononuclear cells (PBMCs), taken at new diagnosis, from a patient treated with antithyroid drugs. The receptors were gathered from a female donor with Graves disease.

In this sample, this clonotype turned up a few times. A clone one base away is much larger, so this may be a read error. This CDR3 is missing its conserved last phenylalanine or tryptophan, likely due to a read error. The chain uses TRBV7-2 and TRBJ2-1, with 7 nucleotides matching TRBD2. Unmatched junction bases numbered 7, after V lost 4 bases and J lost 1 base. From germline, CDR1 is SGHTA and CDR2 FQGNSA. The CDR3 contains 16 residues. The CDR3 reads CASSSRGSLSYNEQFL. For the CDR3, the DNA is TGTGCCAGCAGCTCCCGCGGGAGTTTGTCCTACAATGAGCAGTTCCTC.

This clonotype was seen many times. The rearrangement links TRBV20-1 to TRBJ1-5; the D gene is possibly TRBD1 (6 bases). The V gene's germline CDR1 is DFQATT and CDR2 SNEGSKA (reference sequence). Deletions cut 6 bases from V and 1 base from J, with 19 bases between. This CDR3 contains 16 residues. The CDR3 region is CSATQRGKASNQPQHF. The CDR3 DNA reads as TGCAGTGCCACACAAAGGGGGAAGGCGAGCAATCAGCCCCAGCATTTT.

Many counts were recorded for this clonotype. In DNA, the CDR3 is TGTGCCAGCAGTTTTGTTAACACAGATACGCAGTATTTT. Translating it yields CASSFVNTDTQYF. The rearrangement links TRBV28 to TRBJ2-3; D not certain. Germline V gene lookup returns CDR1 MDHEN and CDR2 SYDVKM. V was clipped by 3 bases and J by 2 bases, with 6 bases between them. CDR3 length: 13 amino acids.

This clonotype was detected ten times or more. This chain joins TRBV2 and TRBJ2-5, with D maybe TRBD1 (6 bases). V lost 4 bases to trimming and J lost 4 bases, with 10 bases between them. The germline CDR1 and CDR2 sequences are SNHLY and FYNNEI. There are 13 residues in the CDR3. The CDR3 DNA reads as TGTGCCAGCAGTGTAGGCAGGGGAGAGACCCAGTACTTC. This gives the protein CASSVGRGETQYF.

The table lists this clonotype with many counts. V is TRBV2 and J is TRBJ1-2, with 10 bases identical to TRBD1. CDR1 and CDR2 (germline): SNHLY, FYNNEI. The CDR3 runs to 16 residues. J was trimmed by 4 bases and V by 6 bases; bases with no gene match: 11. The CDR3 DNA reads TGTGCCAGCAGCGTTGGGACAGGGGATTTTAGCTATGGCTACACCTTC. As protein: CASSVGTGDFSYGYTF.

The gene calls are TRBV27 and TRBJ1-2; tentative D call: TRBD1 (6 bases). The length of the CDR3 is 16 residues. Germline loops: CDR1 MNHEY, CDR2 SMNVEV (reference sequence). Deletions cut 5 bases from V and 5 bases from J, with 21 bases between. The CDR3 sequence is CASSPGPGGERYGYTF. The CDR3 region has the DNA TGTGCCAGCAGTCCAGGCCCGGGGGGCGAGAGGTATGGCTACACCTTC.

This clonotype was seen at least ten times. This rearrangement joins TRBV18 to TRBJ2-2; no clear D gene. The germline gives CDR1 KGHSH, CDR2 LQKENI. Trimming removed 5 bases at V and 4 bases at J, with 14 bases between. The CDR3 length is 15 residues. The CDR3 sequence is CASSEMVRTTGELFF. CDR3 coding DNA: TGTGCCAGCTCAGAGATGGTCCGGACCACCGGGGAGCTGTTTTTT. Drawing the rest from reference TRBV18 and TRBJ2-2, the complete variable domain is NAGVMQNPRHLVRRRGQEARLRCSPMKGHSHVYWYRQLPEEGLKFMVYLQKENIIDESGMPKERFSAEFPKEGPSILRIQQVVRGDSAAYFCASSEMVRTTGELFFGEGSRLTVL.

A few counts support this clonotype. The chain couples TRBV6-1 to TRBJ2-1, with TRBD1 identical over 11 bases. From germline, CDR1 is MNHNS and CDR2 SASEGT. CDR3 length: 12 amino acids. Germline trimming cut 6 bases from V and 14 bases from J; bases unmatched to any gene: 6. The CDR3 DNA reads TGTGCCAGCAGACCGGGACAGGGGGGAGAGTTCTTC. Amino acids: CASRPGQGGEFF.

This sequence joins TRBV7-8 and TRBJ1-1; TRBD1 might be the D (6 bases). Trimming left V 5 bases short and J 0 bases short, with 13 bases between. From germline, CDR1 is SGHVS and CDR2 FQNEAQ. The CDR3 is 15 residues long. As DNA, the CDR3 is TGTGCCAGCAGCCGAAGGAGGACAGTGAACACTGAAGCTTTCTTT. Encoded protein: CASSRRRTVNTEAFF. Based on the CDR3 plus reference TRBV7-8 and TRBJ1-1, the full variable domain is GAGVSQSPRYKVAKRGQDVALRCDPISGHVSLFWYQQALGQGPEFLTYFQNEAQLDKSGLPSDRFFAERPEGSVSTLKIQRTQQEDSAVYLCASSRRRTVNTEAFFGQGTRLTVV.

Comments on this clonotype: With a much larger clone just one base away, this may be a read error. The chain is built from TRBV3-2 and TRBJ1-6; no check of the table's D call, TRBD1, against the DNA was made. TRBV3-2 is shown as a pseudogene. The CDR3 has 15 residues. This CDR3 is CASSQRGPIVSLLHF. DNA of the CDR3: TGTGCCAGCAGCCAAAGGGGGCCAATCGTTTCACTCCTCCACTTT.

This clonotype has more than one count but fewer than ten. The rearrangement links TRBV5-5 to TRBJ2-5; TRBD1 might be the D (7 bases). With 4 bases removed from V and 1 base from J, the gap between germline ends came to 11 bases. CDR1 is SGHKS, CDR2 YYEKEE, per germline (reference sequence). The CDR3 consists of 14 residues. For the CDR3, the DNA is TGTGCCAGCAGCCCGGGGGACAGCCAAGAGACCCAGTACTTC. It encodes CASSPGDSQETQYF.

For this clonotype: A far larger clone is just one base off, so this is likely a read error. The V and J genes are TRBV10-3 and TRBJ2-1, with D perhaps matching TRBD1 (6 bases). The CDR3 runs to 14 residues. Trimming removed 5 bases at V and 2 bases at J, with 10 bases between. Per germline, CDR1 ENHRY and CDR2 SYGVKD. Here the CDR3 DNA reads TGTGCCATCAGTTTAGGGGGACCCTACAATGAGCAGTTCTTC. It specifies CAISLGGPYNEQFF.

This clonotype was counted at least ten times. V and J are TRBV15 and TRBJ2-1, with D possibly being TRBD1 (6 bases). The CDR3 extends over 14 amino acids. Germline CDR1 is LNHNV and CDR2 is YYDKDF (reference sequence). Between the trimmed V and J ends, which lost 0 bases and 9 bases, there was a span of 12 bases. CDR3 sequence: CATSRDEGDTEQFF. As DNA, the CDR3 is TGTGCCACCAGCAGAGATGAGGGGGACACTGAGCAGTTCTTC.

The CDR3 loop is CASSHTEGYEQYF. The CDR3, as DNA: TGCGCCAGCAGCCACACGGAGGGATACGAGCAGTACTTC. This chain links TRBV4-1 with TRBJ2-7, with a possible D match to TRBD2 (6 bases). Per germline, CDR1 MGHRA and CDR2 YSYEKL. The CDR3 covers 13 residues. The V gene lost 3 bases and the J gene lost 4 bases, with 10 bases spanning the gap.

This clonotype was counted a few times. The J gene is TRBJ1-2, the V gene TRBV7-2, with 7 bases identical to TRBD1. Per the germline V gene, CDR1 is SGHTA and CDR2 is FQGNSA. V lost 1 base to trimming and J lost 8 bases; unmatched junction nucleotides: 4. This CDR3 comprises 13 residues. The DNA of the CDR3 is TGTGCCAGCAGCTTAGGACAGGGTCTCGGCTACACCTTC. Translation gives CASSLGQGLGYTF.

This clonotype was seen ten or more times. In DNA, the CDR3 is TGTGCCAGCAGTTACTTGGGGAGCAATCAGCCCCAGCATTTT. The encoded protein is CASSYLGSNQPQHF. The chain is built from TRBV6-5 and TRBJ1-5; D gene ambiguous. Trimming took 1 base from V and 1 from J, leaving 5 bases between them. Germline CDR1 and CDR2: MNHEY and SVGAGI. The CDR3 runs 14 residues.

In this sample, this clonotype turned up many times. This chain joins TRBV6-2 or TRBV6-3 and TRBJ1-5; D may be TRBD1 (6 bases). Trimming removed 8 bases at V and 1 base at J, with 12 bases between. CDR3 length equals 14 residues. Per the germline V gene, CDR1 is MNHEY and CDR2 is SVGEGT. CDR3 sequence: CASQDRISNQPQHF. As DNA, the CDR3 is TGTGCCAGCCAAGACAGGATCAGCAATCAGCCCCAGCATTTT.

This clonotype was counted many times. The J gene is TRBJ2-3, the V gene TRBV6-1; 8 bases map to TRBD2. CDR1 is MNHNS, CDR2 SASEGT, per germline. V dropped 5 bases and J dropped 0; count of bases not matched to a gene: 7. The CDR3 runs to 16 residues. The CDR3, as DNA: TGTGCCAGCAGTACCTCAGGCGGGGGGAGCACAGATACGCAGTATTTT. Translating it yields CASSTSGGGSTDTQYF.

This clonotype was seen a few times. J is TRBJ2-1 and V is TRBV15; tentatively, D is TRBD2 (6 bases). There are 13 residues in the CDR3. Germline assignment: CDR1 LNHNV and CDR2 YYDKDF (reference sequence). The V gene lost 6 bases and the J gene lost 7 bases, with 13 bases spanning the gap. This CDR3 reads CATSVLARNEQFF. The CDR3 DNA reads as TGTGCCACCAGTGTACTAGCTCGGAATGAGCAGTTCTTC. Using reference TRBV15 and TRBJ2-1 for the parts outside the CDR3, the full variable domain is DAMVIQNPRYQVTQFGKPVTLSCSQTLNHNVMYWYQQKSSQAPKLLFHYYDKDFNNEADTPDNFQSRRPNTSFCFLDIRSPGLGDTAMYLCATSVLARNEQFFGPGTRLTVL.

The CDR3 nucleotides read TGTGCCAGCAGCGCACCAGCGGGGGAAGACACCGGGGAGCTGTTTTTT. It translates to CASSAPAGEDTGELFF. The chain is built from TRBV9 and TRBJ2-2; 8 bases fit TRBD2. This CDR3 region has 16 residues. Germline CDR1 and CDR2: SGDLS and YYNGEE. The ends lost 3 bases at V and 3 bases at J; junction bases unmatched: 7.

This rearrangement joins TRBV10-2 to TRBJ1-6; D uncertain. The CDR3 extends over 13 amino acids. Per the germline V gene, CDR1 is WSHSY and CDR2 is SAAADI. With 0 bases removed from V and 11 bases from J, the gap between germline ends came to 8 bases. In DNA, the CDR3 is TGCGCCAGCAGTGAGTCGGAAGCTACACCCCTCCACTTT. Protein: CASSESEATPLHF.

This clonotype was detected ten times or more. The V and J genes are TRBV19 and TRBJ2-7; 7 bases map to TRBD1. CDR1 is LNHDA and CDR2 is SQIVND in the germline V gene (reference sequence). The CDR3 is 13 amino acids. J lost 4 bases, V lost 3 bases, and 3 bases had no gene match. The CDR3 protein is CASSMAGGYEQYF. Written as DNA, the CDR3 is TGTGCCAGTAGTATGGCAGGGGGATACGAGCAGTACTTC. Full variable domain (remainder filled in from reference TRBV19 and TRBJ2-7): DGGITQSPKYLFRKEGQNVTLSCEQNLNHDAMYWYRQDPGQGLRLIYYSQIVNDFQKGDIAEGYSVSREKKESFPLTVTSAQKNPTAFYLCASSMAGGYEQYFGPGTRLTVT.

A note on this clonotype: Only one base separates this from a far larger clonotype, so it likely reflects a read error. The chain combines TRBV12-3 or TRBV12-4 with TRBJ2-7; 15 positions match TRBD2. The J call may be in error: the DNA end matches TRBJ2-1 better. CDR3 length: 16 residues. The DNA for the CDR3 is TGTGCCAGCAGTGGGACTAGCGGGGGGCCCCTCAATGAGCAGTTCTTC. It is translated as CASSGTSGGPLNEQFF.

As regards this clonotype: The likely explanation is a read error, given a far larger clone one base away. The chain links TRBV24-1 to TRBJ2-5; D not resolved. Trimming cost V 4 bases and J 5 bases, with 4 bases left between them. The germline V gene has CDR1 KGHDR and CDR2 SFDVKD. This CDR3 has 11 amino acids. For the CDR3, the DNA is TGTGCCACCAGTGAAGTTGAGACCCAGTACTTC. This gives the protein CATSEVETQYF.

In its sample, this clonotype was seen a few times. A much larger clonotype is one base distant, so this may be a read error. CDR3 in amino acids: CASSPPGARGHTF. As DNA, the CDR3 is TGTGCCAGCAGCCCTCCGGGGGCGCGTGGCCACACCTTC. This chain joins TRBV3-1 and TRBJ1-2; D might be TRBD1 (6 bases). The CDR3 totals 13 residues. Germline CDR1 LGHDT, CDR2 YNNKEL (reference sequence). The full variable domain, its missing parts supplied by reference TRBV3-1 and TRBJ1-2, is DTAVSQTPKYLVTQMGNDKSIKCEQNLGHDTMYWYKQDSKKFLKIMFSYNNKELIINETVPNRFSPKSPDKAHLNLHINSLELGDSAVYFCASSPPGARGHTFGSGTRLTVV.

This clonotype showed up many times. The genes are TRBV11-2 and TRBJ2-3, with a weak D call TRBD2 (6 bases). The germline CDR1 and CDR2 sequences are SGHAT and FQNNGV. The CDR3 loop spans 16 amino acids. V lost 2 bases and J 5 bases, leaving 17 bases between the germline ends. The CDR3 reads CASSLMGGPRGDTQYF. CDR3 in DNA: TGTGCCAGCAGCTTAATGGGCGGCCCGCGGGGAGATACGCAGTATTTT.

About this clonotype itself: One end of the junction is discordant with germline, which a read error may explain. The chain is built from TRBV12-3 or TRBV12-4 and TRBJ2-5; 9 nucleotides agree with TRBD2. There are 14 residues in the CDR3. The CDR3 region has the DNA TGTGCCAGCAGTTTTAGCGGGAGAAGGGAGACCCAGTGCTTC. Translated, it gives CASSFSGRRETQCF.

This clonotype was observed at least ten times. The chain joins TRBV6-1 to TRBJ2-1, with 12 bases matching TRBD2. The CDR3 spans 15 residues. The germline gives CDR1 MNHNS, CDR2 SASEGT. Unmatched junction bases numbered 7, after V lost 4 bases and J lost 9 bases. In nucleotides, the CDR3 is TGTGCCAGCAGTGTCCTGGCTAGCGGGGGGGTTGAGCAGTTCTTC. Encoded protein: CASSVLASGGVEQFF.

This clonotype was recorded at least ten times. The chain has TRBV4-1 and TRBJ1-1; D remains ambiguous. Per the germline V gene, CDR1 is MGHRA and CDR2 is YSYEKL. The CDR3 runs to 14 residues. V lost 0 bases to trimming and J lost 2 bases, with 7 bases between them. As DNA, the CDR3 is TGCGCCAGCAGCCAAGATAGGGTCAACACTGAAGCTTTCTTT. Amino acid sequence: CASSQDRVNTEAFF.

This chain connects TRBV9 to TRBJ2-7; TRBD2 might be the D (5 bases). V shed 0 bases and J shed 7 bases, with 14 bases lying between them. The CDR3 is made up of 14 amino acids. CDR1 and CDR2 (germline): SGDLS, YYNGEE. In DNA, the CDR3 is TGTGCCAGCAGCGTAGAGGCCAGGACTTCGGAGCAGTACTTC. This encodes CASSVEARTSEQYF.